This T cell receptor (beta chain) was sequenced for a study of tumor-infiltrating lymphocytes in primary liver carcinoma (dated by TCRdb to about 2017). Background on the whole study: Surgical resection was performed in China between November 2015 and 2016 on a handful of patients with histopathologically diagnosed primary liver carcinoma. Of the five patients, three men and two women aged 30 to 69 years, four had hepatocellular carcinoma and one had combined HCC and intrahepatic cholangiocarcinoma. Tumors of the five patients were stage T1-T3 N0M0 with maximum diameters of 4.2 to 10 cm. Roughly 3.5 to 8 million productive TCRbeta reads were obtained per sample, and no significant difference in read depth was found between tissue types. TCRbeta repertoire sequencing, expression microarrays and whole-exome sequencing were combined in the study across five regions of each liver tumor, with adjacent normal tissue and blood also included. A total of 35 specimens from 5 patients underwent TCRbeta repertoire sequencing, comprising 25 tumor regions, 5 adjacent noncancerous liver tissues and 5 peripheral blood samples. Technical replicate repertoires showed high reproducibility, with mean shared-clone rates about 0.92 and correlation coefficients above 0.98.

Turning to this clonotype: Its binding antigen is unknown. Per-base quality was not reported, and no clone a single base away is much larger than it.

A constant-region primer and ProtoScript II reverse transcriptase were used to reverse-transcribe TCRbeta-specific cDNA from roughly 480 ng total RNA. TCRbeta libraries were built with three nested multiplex PCR rounds, a slightly modified ARM-PCR procedure. Each of the first two PCR rounds ran for nine to ten cycles and used multiplex TRBV1-TRBV30 forward primers together with a Cbeta reverse primer. Sample barcodes and Illumina adapters were attached in a final 25-cycle PCR using Deep VentR polymerase. Before sequencing, amplicons of 200-500 bp were gel-purified using a QIAquick gel extraction kit. The TCRbeta amplicons were sequenced with 250-bp paired-end reads on an Illumina HiSeq 2500. The published analysis was carried out like this. Reads were quality-trimmed with Trimmomatic v0.33, and paired reads were merged with FLASH v1.2.11 to recover full CDR3 sequences. V, D and J germline segments were assigned to the rearranged TCRbeta sequences by MiGEC v1.2.1b. Clonotype statistics and Shannon-Wiener diversity indices were computed with VDJtools v1.0.0. To cut down on sampling bias, every analysis after diversity analysis relied on just the 250 most abundant clonotypes from each sample. The public reads were reanalyzed by TCRdb: fastp trimming at Q25, MiXCR alignment, in-frame beta chains only. Every CDR3 protein is listed once, alongside the most common genes and DNA of its rows. These V and J calls derive from TCRdb rather than the authors' analysis. A total of a few hundred thousand distinct CDR3 sequences appear in this sample, about three fifths of them only once. The ten largest make up 17% of the sample.

TRIzol reagent was used to extract blood RNA from unsorted whole blood, while the DNeasy Blood & Tissue kit provided the germline DNA. Patients had chronic HBV infection and were treatment-naive at sampling. Around 3.9 milliliters of peripheral blood were collected into K2EDTA tubes before surgery. Spanning cysteine to phenylalanine, the CDR3 consists of 16 amino acids. The kept DNA is CDR3 alone, 48 bases in frame from the first base. According to the germline V gene, CDR1 reads WSHSY and CDR2 reads SAAADI. V is shortened by 5 bases, J by 0 bases, and the region joining them spans 14 bases. Summary of the overall study and its limitations: Because the samples were bulk and unsorted, CD4+ and CD8+ T cell repertoires could not be compared. Repertoire overlap was found to be higher between tumor regions (mean around 35%) than between tumor-adjacent (approximately 17%) or tumor-blood (about 14%) pairs, consistent with antigen-driven expansion. Only a few patients were included in the study, and the authors note that the findings should be validated in a larger study. The top 250 clones accounted for a significantly greater share of the repertoire in tumors than in blood (p = 0.039). Because sequencing covered only the TCR beta chain and unpaired alpha chains were not captured, true repertoire diversity is likely underestimated.

The chain joins TRBV10-2 to TRBJ1-3; there is no confident call for the D gene. Sequenced: peripheral blood. This sequence originates from a woman aged 30 to 39 with primary liver carcinoma and hepatitis B virus infection. The CDR3 has the sequence CASSFQWASSGNTIYF. The base sequence is TGCGCCAGCAGTTTCCAGTGGGCCAGCTCTGGAAACACCATATATTTT.